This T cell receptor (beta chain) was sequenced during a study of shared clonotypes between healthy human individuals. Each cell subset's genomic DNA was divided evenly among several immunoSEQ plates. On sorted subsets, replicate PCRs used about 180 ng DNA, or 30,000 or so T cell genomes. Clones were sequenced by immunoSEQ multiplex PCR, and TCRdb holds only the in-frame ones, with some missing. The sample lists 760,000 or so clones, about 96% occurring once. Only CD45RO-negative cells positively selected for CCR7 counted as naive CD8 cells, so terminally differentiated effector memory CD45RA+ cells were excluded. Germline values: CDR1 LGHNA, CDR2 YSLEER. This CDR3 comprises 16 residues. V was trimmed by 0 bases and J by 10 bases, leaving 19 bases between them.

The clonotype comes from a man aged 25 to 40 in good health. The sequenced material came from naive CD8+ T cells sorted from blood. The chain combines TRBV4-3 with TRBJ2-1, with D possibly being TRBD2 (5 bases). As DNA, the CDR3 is TGCGCCAGCAGCCAAGATCCGGGATTGCCCTTGGGGGAGCAGTTCTTC. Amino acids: CASSQDPGLPLGEQFF.